These T cell receptor beta chains were read from a single sample in a study of blood T cell repertoires in COVID-19. Using immunoSEQ multiplex PCR, the repertoire was profiled, and TCRdb retains in-frame clones only, with some absent. Of approximately 15,000 clones in the sample, 85% to 90% were seen once. The sample was peripheral blood. Source of these receptors: a man in his fifties or sixties with acute or convalescent COVID-19. Each CDR3 is given with its conserved first and last residue. A D gene is named only where the DNA matches it firmly. The size field is filled for only some rows; it gives once, few, many or a size class.

size | D | J | V | DNA | CDR3
once | NA | TRBJ2-2 | TRBV3-1/TRBV3-2 | TGTGCCAGCAGCCAGGGAGCGTTCAACACCGGGGAGCTGTTTTTT | CASSQGAFNTGELFF
NA | NA | TRBJ2-1 | TRBV2 | TGTGCCAGCAGTCCCAAAACTGGGATAGCGGAGTACAATGAGCAGTTCTTC | CASSPKTGIAEYNEQFF
NA | NA | TRBJ1-6 | TRBV5-4 | TGTGCCAGCAGCTTGGACCCGGGGGGGGCACCCCTCCACTTT | CASSLDPGGAPLHF
NA | NA | TRBJ1-2 | TRBV3-1/TRBV3-2 | TGTGCCAGCAGCCCTCCTCCACTCGGACATGGCTACACTTTC | CASSPPPLGHGYTF
NA | TRBD1 | TRBJ2-3 | TRBV28 | TGTGCCAGCAGTTTATTAACAGGGGGCCTTCCCGATACGCAGTATTTT | CASSLLTGGLPDTQYF
once | TRBD1 | TRBJ2-3 | TRBV6-4 | TGTGCCAGCAGTGACCATCCAGGGGGTCACTCAGATACGCAGTATTTT | CASSDHPGGHSDTQYF
NA | TRBD1 | TRBJ1-4 | TRBV27 | TGTGCCAGCAGTTTATTGTTCCCGGGACAGGTTAATGAAAAACTGTTTTTT | CASSLLFPGQVNEKLFF
few | NA | TRBJ1-5 | TRBV28 | TGTGCCAGCAGTTTACGGGGAGACCAGCCCCAGCATTTT | CASSLRGDQPQHF
NA | NA | TRBJ2-7 | TRBV14 | TGTGCCAGCAGCCAAGCTTGCGGGCAGAGACATTACGAGCAGTACTTC | CASSQACGQRHYEQYF
few | NA | TRBJ1-5 | TRBV30 | TGTGCCTGGAGTGTGATGGGGGCGGGTCAGCCCCAGCATTTT | CAWSVMGAGQPQHF
once | TRBD1 | TRBJ1-2 | TRBV6-5 | TGTGCCAGCAGCCTGGGACAGAACTATGGCTACACCTTC | CASSLGQNYGYTF
NA | TRBD2 | TRBJ2-5 | TRBV11-2 | TGTGCCAGCAGCCCCGGTGCTAGCGGGGTGGGGGCCCAGTACTTC | CASSPGASGVGAQYF
NA | TRBD1 | TRBJ2-1 | TRBV3-1/TRBV3-2 | TGTGCCAGCAGCCAACTACGGGGCAGGGGGTCAGGTGAGCAGTTCTTC | CASSQLRGRGSGEQFF
NA | TRBD2 | TRBJ2-1 | TRBV4-1 | TGCGCCAGCAGCCAAGAGGGGACTAGCAGTGATGAGCAGTTCTTC | CASSQEGTSSDEQFF
NA | TRBD1 | TRBJ2-1 | TRBV25-1 | TGTGCCAGCAGTCTCCGGGACAGGACCTACAATGAGCAGTTCTTC | CASSLRDRTYNEQFF
NA | TRBD2 | TRBJ2-3 | TRBV30 | TGTGCCTGGCAGGGCGGGAGAGGAGATACGCAGTATTTT | CAWQGGRGDTQYF
NA | NA | TRBJ2-3 | TRBV28 | TGTGCCAGCAGTTTGCCCTGGGCGTTCCAGGGCACAGATACGCAGTATTTT | CASSLPWAFQGTDTQYF
NA | NA | TRBJ2-1 | TRBV2 | TGTGCCAGCAGTTGGGGGGAAGATGAGCAGTTCTTC | CASSWGEDEQFF
NA | NA | TRBJ2-2 | TRBV30 | TGTGCCTGTAGCGGTGGAGGGCCTTTGGGCGGGGAGCTGTTTTTT | CACSGGGPLGGELFF
few | NA | TRBJ1-1 | TRBV30 | TGTGCCTGGGTGGGCCAGGGTGGGGCTGAAGCTTTCTTT | CAWVGQGGAEAFF
NA | NA | TRBJ2-7 | TRBV15 | TGTGCCACCAGCAGAGATCATTCGCAGGGGCTCAGCGAGCAGTACTTC | CATSRDHSQGLSEQYF
NA | NA | TRBJ2-5 | TRBV25-1 | TGTGCCAGCAGTCACCGGAGGAGGGGGCGAGAGACCCAGTACTTC | CASSHRRRGRETQYF
NA | TRBD2 | TRBJ2-1 | TRBV6-5 | TGTGCCAGCGCAGTGACTAGCGTGGATGAGCAGTTCTTC | CASAVTSVDEQFF
NA | NA | TRBJ2-7 | TRBV5-4 | TGTGCCAGCAGCTTGGACAGTGTCAGCTCCTACGAGCAGTACTTC | CASSLDSVSSYEQYF
NA | NA | TRBJ1-1 | TRBV5-8 | TGTGCCAGCAGCTACGACAAGAAAGCTTTCTTT | CASSYDKKAFF
NA | TRBD1 | TRBJ2-5 | TRBV14 | TGTGCCAGCAGCTCGTCTATCGGGACAGGGAAACGTCAAGAGACCCAGTACTTC | CASSSSIGTGKRQETQYF
NA | NA | TRBJ1-1 | TRBV5-8 | TGTGCCAGCAGGGCCGGGGGGGCTGAAGCTTTCTTT | CASRAGGAEAFF
NA | NA | TRBJ2-3 | TRBV6-5 | TGTGCCAGCAGTTATGGGTTAGCGGACACAGATACGCAGTATTTT | CASSYGLADTDTQYF
NA | TRBD2 | TRBJ2-4 | TRBV29-1 | TGCAGCGTTGCCCCTACCGGGGGGAACATTCAGTACTTC | CSVAPTGGNIQYF
NA | NA | TRBJ1-6 | TRBV5-1 | TGCGCCAGCAGCTTGGCCAGCGAGAGGAATTCACCCCTCCACTTT | CASSLASERNSPLHF
NA | NA | TRBJ2-3 | TRBV28 | TGTGCCAGCAGTGGGGCCCGGGAGACAGATACGCAGTATTTT | CASSGARETDTQYF
NA | TRBD1 | TRBJ1-4 | TRBV27 | TGTGCCAGCAGGCTACGGACAGGGTCCTATGAAAAACTGTTTTTT | CASRLRTGSYEKLFF
NA | NA | TRBJ1-1 | TRBV5-4 | TGTGCCAGCAGCTTGTTTCGGGAGAACACTGAAGCTTTCTTT | CASSLFRENTEAFF
once | TRBD2 | TRBJ2-3 | TRBV2 | TGTGCCAGCAGGCGACTAGCGGGCGGCACAGATACGCAGTATTTT | CASRRLAGGTDTQYF
NA | NA | TRBJ2-1 | TRBV29-1 | TGCAGCGTTGGGGGGGAAAGGGTGTTCAATGAGCAGTTCTTC | CSVGGERVFNEQFF
NA | NA | TRBJ2-3 | TRBV29-1 | TGCAGCGTTGATAGCCTAGAGAGAGATACGCAGTATTTT | CSVDSLERDTQYF
NA | TRBD1 | TRBJ1-5 | TRBV7-2 | TGTGCCAGCAGCCCAAGGGGGCTTGGTCAGCCCCAGCATTTT | CASSPRGLGQPQHF
once | NA | TRBJ1-3 | TRBV3-1/TRBV3-2 | TGTGCCAGCAGCCAGTTCGGGAGCGACACCATATATTTT | CASSQFGSDTIYF
NA | TRBD1 | TRBJ2-5 | TRBV11-1 | TGTGCCAGCGGATTAAGGGGGCGCCGCGAAGAGACCCAGTACTTC | CASGLRGRREETQYF
NA | NA | TRBJ1-6 | TRBV5-4 | TGTGCCAGCAGCATTGTGGGCAGACTAAATTCACCCCTCCACTTT | CASSIVGRLNSPLHF
NA | NA | TRBJ2-2 | TRBV7-9 | TGTGCCAGCAGCTTAGGAGCGGAGACCACCGGGGAGCTGTTTTTT | CASSLGAETTGELFF
NA | NA | TRBJ2-3 | TRBV2 | TGTGCCAGCAGTTTCCAGGGCCGAGATACGCAGTATTTT | CASSFQGRDTQYF
NA | NA | TRBJ1-1 | TRBV28 | TGTGCCAGCAGCCAACTAAGGGGAAGCACTGAAGCTTTCTTT | CASSQLRGSTEAFF